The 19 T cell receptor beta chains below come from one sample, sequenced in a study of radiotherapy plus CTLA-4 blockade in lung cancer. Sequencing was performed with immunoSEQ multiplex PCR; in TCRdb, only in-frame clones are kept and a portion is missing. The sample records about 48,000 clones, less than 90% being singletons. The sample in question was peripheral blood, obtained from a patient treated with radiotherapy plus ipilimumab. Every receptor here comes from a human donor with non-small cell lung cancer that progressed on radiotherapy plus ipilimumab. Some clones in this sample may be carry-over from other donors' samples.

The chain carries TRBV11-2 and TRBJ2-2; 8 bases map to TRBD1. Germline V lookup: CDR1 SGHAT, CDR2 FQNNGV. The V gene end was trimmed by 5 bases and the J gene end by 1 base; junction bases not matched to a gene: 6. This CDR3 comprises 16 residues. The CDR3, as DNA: TGTGCCAGCAGCCCCTGGACAGGGATGAACACCGGGGAGCTGTTTTTT. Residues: CASSPWTGMNTGELFF.

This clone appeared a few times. The CDR3 spells CASSPIWKATISYNEQFF. The CDR3 nucleotides are TGTGCCAGTAGTCCCATTTGGAAAGCGACGATCTCCTACAATGAGCAGTTCTTC. This chain uses TRBV19 with TRBJ2-1; unclear D gene. The CDR3 has 18 residues. In germline, CDR1 is LNHDA, CDR2 SQIVND (reference sequence). The V gene lost 5 bases and the J gene lost 0 bases, with 20 bases spanning the gap. Together with reference TRBV19 and TRBJ2-1, the CDR3 gives the full variable domain: DGGITQSPKYLFRKEGQNVTLSCEQNLNHDAMYWYRQDPGQGLRLIYYSQIVNDFQKGDIAEGYSVSREKKESFPLTVTSAQKNPTAFYLCASSPIWKATISYNEQFFGPGTRLTVL.

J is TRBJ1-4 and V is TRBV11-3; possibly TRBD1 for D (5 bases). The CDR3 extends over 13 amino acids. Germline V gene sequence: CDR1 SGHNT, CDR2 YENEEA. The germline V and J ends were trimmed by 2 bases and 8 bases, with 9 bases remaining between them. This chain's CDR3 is CASSLRGGEKLFF. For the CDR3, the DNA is TGTGCCAGCAGCTTAAGGGGTGGCGAAAAACTGTTTTTT.

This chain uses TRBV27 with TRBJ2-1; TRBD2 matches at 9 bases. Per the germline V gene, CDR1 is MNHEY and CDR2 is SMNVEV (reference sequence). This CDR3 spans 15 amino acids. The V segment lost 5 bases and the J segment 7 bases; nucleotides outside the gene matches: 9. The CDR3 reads CASSLGGGGANEQFF. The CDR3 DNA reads TGTGCCAGCAGTCTGGGCGGCGGGGGGGCGAATGAGCAGTTCTTC.

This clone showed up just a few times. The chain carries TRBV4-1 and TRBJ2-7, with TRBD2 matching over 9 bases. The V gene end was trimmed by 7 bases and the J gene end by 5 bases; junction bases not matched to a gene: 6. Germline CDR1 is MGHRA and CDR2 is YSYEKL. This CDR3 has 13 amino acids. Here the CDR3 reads CASTGGTSNEQYF. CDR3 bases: TGCGCCAGCACTGGGGGGACTAGCAACGAGCAGTACTTC.

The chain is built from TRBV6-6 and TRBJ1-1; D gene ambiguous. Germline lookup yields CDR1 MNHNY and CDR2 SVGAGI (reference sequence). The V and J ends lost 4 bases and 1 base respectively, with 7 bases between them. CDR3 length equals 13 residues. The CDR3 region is CASSSAENTEAFF. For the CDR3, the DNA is TGTGCCAGCAGTTCCGCGGAGAACACTGAAGCTTTCTTT.

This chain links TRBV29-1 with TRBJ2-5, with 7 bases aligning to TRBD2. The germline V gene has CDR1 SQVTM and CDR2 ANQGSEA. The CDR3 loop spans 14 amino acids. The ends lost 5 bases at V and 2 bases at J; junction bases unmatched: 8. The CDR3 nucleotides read TGCAGCGTTTCGATCGGGACTACACAAGAGACCCAGTACTTC. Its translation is CSVSIGTTQETQYF.

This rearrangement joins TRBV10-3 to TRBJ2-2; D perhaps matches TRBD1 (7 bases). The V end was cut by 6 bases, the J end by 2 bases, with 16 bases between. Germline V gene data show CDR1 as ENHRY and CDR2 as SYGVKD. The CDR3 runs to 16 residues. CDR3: CAIREGQTINTGELFF. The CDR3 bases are TGTGCCATCAGGGAGGGACAGACTATTAACACCGGGGAGCTGTTTTTT.

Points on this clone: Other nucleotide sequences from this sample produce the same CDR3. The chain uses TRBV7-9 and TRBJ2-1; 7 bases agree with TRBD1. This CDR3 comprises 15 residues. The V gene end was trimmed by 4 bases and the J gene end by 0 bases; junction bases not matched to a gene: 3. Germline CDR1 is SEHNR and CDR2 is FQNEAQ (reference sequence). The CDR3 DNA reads TGTGCCAGCAGCTCACGGGACAGCTCCTACAATGAGCAGTTCTTC. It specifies CASSSRDSSYNEQFF.

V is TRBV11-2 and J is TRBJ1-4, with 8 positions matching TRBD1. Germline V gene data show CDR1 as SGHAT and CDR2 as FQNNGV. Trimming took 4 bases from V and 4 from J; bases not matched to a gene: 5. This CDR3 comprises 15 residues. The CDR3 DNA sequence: TGTGCCAGCAGCTACAACAGGGGGTATAATGAAAAACTGTTTTTT. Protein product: CASSYNRGYNEKLFF.

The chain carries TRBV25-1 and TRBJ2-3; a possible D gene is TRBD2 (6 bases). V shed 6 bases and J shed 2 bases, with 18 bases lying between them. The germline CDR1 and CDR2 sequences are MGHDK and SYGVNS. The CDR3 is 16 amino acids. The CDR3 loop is CASRAGGTKYTDTQYF. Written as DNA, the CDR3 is TGTGCCAGCAGGGCCGGGGGTACCAAGTACACAGATACGCAGTATTTT.

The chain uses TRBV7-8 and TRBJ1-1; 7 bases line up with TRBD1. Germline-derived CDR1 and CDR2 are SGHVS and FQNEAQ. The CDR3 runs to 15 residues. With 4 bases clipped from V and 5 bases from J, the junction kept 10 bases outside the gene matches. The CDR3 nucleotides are TGTGCCAGCAGCTCATACCGCCGACAGGGTACTGAAGCTTTCTTT. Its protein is CASSSYRRQGTEAFF.

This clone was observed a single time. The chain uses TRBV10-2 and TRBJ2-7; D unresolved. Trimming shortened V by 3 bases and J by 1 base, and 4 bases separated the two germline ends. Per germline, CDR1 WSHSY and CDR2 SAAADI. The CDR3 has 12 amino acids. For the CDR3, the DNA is TGCGCCAGCAGTGAACAGTCCTACGAGCAGTACTTC. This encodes CASSEQSYEQYF.

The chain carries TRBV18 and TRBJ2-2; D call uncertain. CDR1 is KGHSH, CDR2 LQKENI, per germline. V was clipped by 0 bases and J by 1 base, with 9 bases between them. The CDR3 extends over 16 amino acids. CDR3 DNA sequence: TGTGCCAGCTCACCACCCTTTTCAGGGAACACCGGGGAGCTGTTTTTT. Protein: CASSPPFSGNTGELFF. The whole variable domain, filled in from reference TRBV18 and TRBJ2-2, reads NAGVMQNPRHLVRRRGQEARLRCSPMKGHSHVYWYRQLPEEGLKFMVYLQKENIIDESGMPKERFSAEFPKEGPSILRIQQVVRGDSAAYFCASSPPFSGNTGELFFGEGSRLTVL.

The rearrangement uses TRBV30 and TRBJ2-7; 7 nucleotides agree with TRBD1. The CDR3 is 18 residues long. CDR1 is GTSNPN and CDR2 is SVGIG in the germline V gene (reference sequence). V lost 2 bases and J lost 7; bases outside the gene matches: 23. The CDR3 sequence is CAWSIPPGTAALLREQYF. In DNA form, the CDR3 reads TGTGCCTGGAGTATACCCCCGGGGACAGCGGCCCTGTTAAGGGAGCAGTACTTC.

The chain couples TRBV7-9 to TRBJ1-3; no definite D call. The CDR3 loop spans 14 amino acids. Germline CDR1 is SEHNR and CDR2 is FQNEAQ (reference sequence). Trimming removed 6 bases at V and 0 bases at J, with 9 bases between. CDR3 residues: CASSLAGSGNTIYF. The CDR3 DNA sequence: TGTGCCAGCAGTCTCGCGGGCTCTGGAAACACCATATATTTT.

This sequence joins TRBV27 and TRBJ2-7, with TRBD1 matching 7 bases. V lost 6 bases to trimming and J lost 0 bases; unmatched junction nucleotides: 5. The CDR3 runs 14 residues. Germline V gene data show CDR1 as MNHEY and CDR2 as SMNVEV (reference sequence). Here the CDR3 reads CASRRDRISYEQYF. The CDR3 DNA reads TGTGCCAGCAGACGGGACAGAATCTCCTACGAGCAGTACTTC.

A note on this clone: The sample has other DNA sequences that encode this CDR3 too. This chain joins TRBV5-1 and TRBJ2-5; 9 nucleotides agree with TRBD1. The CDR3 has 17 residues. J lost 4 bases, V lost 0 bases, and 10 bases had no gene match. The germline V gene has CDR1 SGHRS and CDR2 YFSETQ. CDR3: CASSLVPGQGFGETQYF. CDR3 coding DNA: TGCGCCAGCAGCTTGGTCCCAGGACAGGGGTTTGGAGAGACCCAGTACTTC.

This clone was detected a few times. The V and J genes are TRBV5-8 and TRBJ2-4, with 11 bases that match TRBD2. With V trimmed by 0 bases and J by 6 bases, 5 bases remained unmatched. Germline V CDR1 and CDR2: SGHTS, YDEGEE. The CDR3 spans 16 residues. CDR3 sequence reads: CASSLATSGERNIQYF. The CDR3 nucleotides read TGTGCCAGCAGCTTGGCGACTAGCGGGGAAAGAAACATTCAGTACTTC.